One TCR beta chain is described in this entry. The antigen remains unidentified. The data derive from a study of CD8+ T cells in alopecia areata. The wider study: Severity of treated patients was scored by affected scalp percentage.

Treatment of the sample: oral pan-JAK inhibitor, 5-10 mg twice daily. Sorting of CD4+ and CD8+ T cells was performed on PBMCs. TCR sequencing used cDNA made by reverse transcription of extracted RNA. Using immunoSEQ multiplex PCR, the repertoire was profiled, and TCRdb retains in-frame clones only, with some absent. The sample has approximately 180,000 clones; less than 70% are singletons. General study results and limits: Scalp clonality and expanded CD8+ clones among the top 100 were significantly decreased by tofacitinib. Under tofacitinib, numerous expanded lesional clonotypes remained detectable in scalp and blood.

With 5 bases removed from V and 3 bases from J, the gap between germline ends came to 5 bases. Germline CDR1 and CDR2: SQVTM and ANQGSEA. This CDR3 comprises 11 residues. The clonotype was recovered from a human donor with alopecia areata. J is TRBJ1-3 and V is TRBV29-1; D unclear. This material consisted of CD4+ T cells sorted from blood, taken between weeks 49 and 50, from a patient treated with tofacitinib. This CDR3 is CSVFGGNTIYF. The CDR3 DNA reads TGCAGCGTTTTCGGTGGAAACACCATATATTTT.